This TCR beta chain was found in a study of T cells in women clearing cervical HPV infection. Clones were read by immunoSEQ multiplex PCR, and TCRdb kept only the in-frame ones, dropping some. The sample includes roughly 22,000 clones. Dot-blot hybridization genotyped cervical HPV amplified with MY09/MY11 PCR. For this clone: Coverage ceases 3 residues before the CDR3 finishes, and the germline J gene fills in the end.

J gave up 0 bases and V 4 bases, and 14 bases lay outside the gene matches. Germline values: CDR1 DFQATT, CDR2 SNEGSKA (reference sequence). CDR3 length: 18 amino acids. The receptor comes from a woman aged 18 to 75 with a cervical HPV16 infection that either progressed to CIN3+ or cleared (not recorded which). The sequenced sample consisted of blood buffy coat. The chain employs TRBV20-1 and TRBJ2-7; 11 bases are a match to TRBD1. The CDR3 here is CSATVQDRGQDFSYEQYF. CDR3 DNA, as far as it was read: TGCAGTGCTACCGTCCAGGACAGGGGGCAGGACTTCTCCTACGAG.